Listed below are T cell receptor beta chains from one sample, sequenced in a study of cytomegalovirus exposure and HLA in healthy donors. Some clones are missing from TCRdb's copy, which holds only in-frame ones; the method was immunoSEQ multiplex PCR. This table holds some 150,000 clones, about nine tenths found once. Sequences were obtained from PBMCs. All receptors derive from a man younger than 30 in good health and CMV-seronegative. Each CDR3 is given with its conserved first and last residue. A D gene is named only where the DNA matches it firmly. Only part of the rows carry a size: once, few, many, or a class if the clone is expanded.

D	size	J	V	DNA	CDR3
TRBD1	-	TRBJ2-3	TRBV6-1	TGTGCCAGCAGCAGACAGGGATCAGATACGCAGTATTTT	CASSRQGSDTQYF
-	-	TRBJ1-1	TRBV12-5	TGTGCTAGTGGTTCCCCCGGGACAATGAACACTGAAGCTTTCTTT	CASGSPGTMNTEAFF
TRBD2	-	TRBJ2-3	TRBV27	TGTGCCAGCAGTTCCCACGAACCCACTAGCGGGAGCTTCAAAGATACGCAGTATTTT	CASSSHEPTSGSFKDTQYF
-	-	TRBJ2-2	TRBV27	TGTGCCAGCAGTTTATCGAAGTTAGTCAAAAACACCGGGGAGCTGTTTTTT	CASSLSKLVKNTGELFF
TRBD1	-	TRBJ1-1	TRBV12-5	TGTGCTAGTGGTTTGGTACTAGGGACAGGGGTTTTGAACACTGAAGCTTTCTTT	CASGLVLGTGVLNTEAFF
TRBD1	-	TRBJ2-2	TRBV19	TGTGCCAGTAGTAACAGGGGGCTTGTTATCGGGGAGCTGTTTTTT	CASSNRGLVIGELFF
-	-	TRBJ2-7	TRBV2	TGTGCCAGCATTCCAAAGGGGCACCTCTCCGAGCAGTACTTC	CASIPKGHLSEQYF
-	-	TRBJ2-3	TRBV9	TGTGCCAGCAGCGTGCCTCGGGTCGGTCTTGCGGGAAACACAGATACGCAGTATTTT	CASSVPRVGLAGNTDTQYF
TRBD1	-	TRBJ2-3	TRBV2	TGTGCCAGCAGTGAATCCCCTCAGGGGGCCACAGATACGCAGTATTTT	CASSESPQGATDTQYF
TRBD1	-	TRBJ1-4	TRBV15	TGTGCCGCCAGAACAGGGGTAAATGAAAAACTGTTTTTT	CAARTGVNEKLFF
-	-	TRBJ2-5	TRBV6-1	TGTGCCAGCAGTGAAGCTTGGGCAGGGTGGGAGACCCAGTACTTC	CASSEAWAGWETQYF
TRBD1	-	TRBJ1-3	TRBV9	TGTGCCAGCAGCGTAGGGGACAGGGGGTGGAACACCATATATTTT	CASSVGDRGWNTIYF
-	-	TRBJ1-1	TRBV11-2	TGTGCCAGCAGCTCCCAGGGTGGCACTGAAGCTTTCTTT	CASSSQGGTEAFF
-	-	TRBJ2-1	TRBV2	TGTGCCGCCCTACAGCCGGGTGCGGGCGGGGAGCAGTTCTTC	CAALQPGAGGEQFF
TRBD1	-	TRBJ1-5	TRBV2	TGTGCCAGCAGTGGGGGGGGACAGGGTGGATTTGGCAATCAGCCCCAGCATTTT	CASSGGGQGGFGNQPQHF
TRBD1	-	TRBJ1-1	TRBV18	TGTGCCAGCTCACGTCGGACAGGGGGGAACACTGAAGCTTTCTTT	CASSRRTGGNTEAFF
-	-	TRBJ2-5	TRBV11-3	TGTGCCAGCAGCTCCAGGGTAATAGGAGAAGAGACCCAGTACTTC	CASSSRVIGEETQYF
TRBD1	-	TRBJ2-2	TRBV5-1	TGCGCCAGCAGCCACCGACGGACAGGGGGCATTTCCGGGGAGCTGTTTTTT	CASSHRRTGGISGELFF
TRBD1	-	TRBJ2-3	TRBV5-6	TGTGCCAGCAGCCAGACCACAGGGGGCTCGGGGACAGATACGCAGTATTTT	CASSQTTGGSGTDTQYF
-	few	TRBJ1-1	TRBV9	TGTGCCAGCAGCGTCTCACAGAACACTGAAGCTTTCTTT	CASSVSQNTEAFF
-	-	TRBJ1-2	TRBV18	TGTGCCAGCTCACCGCAGCAGACAGGTTCGAGTGGCTACACCTTC	CASSPQQTGSSGYTF
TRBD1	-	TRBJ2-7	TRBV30	TGTGCCTGGAGACGGGACAGGGTGGGCGAGCAGTACTTC	CAWRRDRVGEQYF
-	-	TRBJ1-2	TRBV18	TGTGCCAGCTCACCAAGGGCAGGGGACTATGGCTACACCTTC	CASSPRAGDYGYTF
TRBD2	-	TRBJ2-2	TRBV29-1	TGCAGCGTTGAAACTAGCGGGGGCGGAACCGGGGAGCTGTTTTTT	CSVETSGGGTGELFF
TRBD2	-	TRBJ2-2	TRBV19	TGTGCCAGTAGAGGACTAGCGGGAGGGACCGGGGAGCTGTTTTTT	CASRGLAGGTGELFF
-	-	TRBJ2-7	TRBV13	TGTGCCAGCAGCTCCACAGGGACGGGTTACGAGCAGTACTTC	CASSSTGTGYEQYF
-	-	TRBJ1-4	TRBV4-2	TGTGCCAGCAGCCAACAGATTAATGAAAAACTGTTTTTT	CASSQQINEKLFF
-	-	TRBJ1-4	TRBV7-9	TGTGCCAGCAGCTTAGAGGTCGGTCTTCCGAGGGTTGATGAAAAACTGTTTTTT	CASSLEVGLPRVDEKLFF
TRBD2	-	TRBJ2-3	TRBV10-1	TGCGCCAGCAATCCGGGAGGGAACACAGATACGCAGTATTTT	CASNPGGNTDTQYF
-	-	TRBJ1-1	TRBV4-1	TGCGCCAGCAGCCCATTTGTTTCGGGGGGCGCCAGTGACACTGAAGCTTTCTTT	CASSPFVSGGASDTEAFF
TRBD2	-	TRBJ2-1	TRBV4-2	TGTGCCAGCAGCGACCCTAGCGGGGGCTACAATGAGCAGTTCTTC	CASSDPSGGYNEQFF
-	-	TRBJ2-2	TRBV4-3	TGCGCCAGCAGCCAAGGGGGACTGTACACCGGGGAGCTGTTTTTT	CASSQGGLYTGELFF